The source of this T cell receptor beta chain is a study of cytomegalovirus exposure and HLA in healthy donors. Study-level background: Unique TCR beta sequences numbering 120 million or so came from about 179 million T cells in an earlier analysis.

PCR amplification relied on 60 Vbeta primers (plus 13 Jbeta primers). The data were produced by immunoSEQ multiplex PCR, yet TCRdb's version contains in-frame clones alone and is incomplete. Among roughly 260,000 clones listed, approximately 85% were seen once. Germline V gives CDR1 SEHNR, CDR2 FQNEAQ (reference sequence). V was pared by 3 bases and J by 6 bases, with 11 bases between. The CDR3 extends over 13 amino acids. The sample was PBMCs. The sequence was collected from a woman in her thirties or forties in good health and CMV-seropositive. This sequence joins TRBV7-9 and TRBJ1-1, with D unresolved. The CDR3 loop reads CASSLMIRPEAFF. CDR3 coding DNA: TGTGCCAGCAGCTTGATGATCAGGCCTGAAGCTTTCTTT.